This T cell receptor (beta chain) was captured in a study of T cell repertoires in aging, cancer and after chemotherapy (dated by TCRdb to the late 2010s). For the wider study: Donors were distributed across six age groups ranging from 30 or younger to 70 or older, with at least three individuals included per group. Healthy donor control TCR repertoires were recorded over several months to years and showed clear clonal overlap across re-sampling. Several million TCR reads were contained in the full dataset. Peripheral blood TCR beta repertoires from healthy donors and cancer patients were profiled to examine immunoaging and T cell reconstitution after chemotherapy. Alongside under 100 healthy donors serving as a reference group, the cohort included approximately 220 cancer patients, of whom more than 90 had hematological cancers and 124 had solid cancers.

Measured from the cysteine to the phenylalanine, the CDR3 is 16 residues long. The kept DNA is CDR3 alone, 48 bases in frame from the first base. Taken from the germline V gene (reference sequence), the CDR1 and CDR2 loops are MNHEY and SMNVEV. Trimmed from V: 5 bases; trimmed from J: 2 bases; junction bases lacking a gene match: 4. Beyond this particular receptor, the publication reports: In both cancer cohorts, the median generation probability rose over the chemotherapy interval, which suggests that the repertoire was reconstituted through rebound thymic output. The authors noted that the repertoire data do not allow conclusions about immunological memory after chemotherapy. In healthy donors, the decline in TCR diversity with age was mainly explained by loss of richness, whereas in cancer patients loss of evenness was also found to contribute. Significantly lower blood TCR diversity and higher clonality were observed in untreated patients with hematological or solid cancers than in age-matched healthy donors.

Instead of sorted cells or RNA, genomic DNA extracted from peripheral blood served as the source for amplifying TCR beta rearrangements. Rearranged TRB sequences spanning V, D and J segments were amplified by multiplex touch-down PCR using a mixed TRB-A/B primer pool. Illumina adapters and sample indices were added to the amplicons in two consecutive PCR reactions performed with Phusion HS II polymerase. After gel purification with the NucleoSpin Gel and PCR Clean-up kit, the amplicons were checked using Qubit and an Agilent 2100 Bioanalyzer. The libraries were sequenced on an Illumina MiSeq with 600-cycle, single-indexed, paired-end runs. The published analysis was carried out like this. Processing of the TRB sequences was carried out with MiXCR versions 2.12 and 3.0.5. A clone was defined as each unique CDR3 nucleotide sequence, and only productive sequences supported by at least two reads were kept. The repertoire metrics were Shannon diversity, evenness, clonality (defined as one minus evenness), and alpha-parameterized diversity profiles covering alpha 0 to 5. The IGoR algorithm was used to calculate generation probabilities for clones in the paired samples taken before and after chemotherapy. TCRdb redid the processing of the public reads, applying fastp at Q25 and MiXCR, and retained in-frame beta chains. Rows with a matching CDR3 protein are joined into one entry that keeps the most common DNA and genes. The V and J calls come from TCRdb's annotation, not from the publication. The sample table lists 8,000 or so distinct CDR3 sequences, more than 25% of them with a count of one. The ten largest clones capture approximately 3.8% of the sample.

With respect to this clonotype: Its binding antigen is unknown. Base qualities are not provided; no much larger clone lies one nucleotide away.

Sample: blood. The V and J genes are TRBV27 and TRBJ2-1; 12 central bases correspond to TRBD2. This TCR derives from a human donor in good health. The sequenced DNA: TGTGCCAGCAGTACGACTAGCGGGGGAGCCTACAATGAGCAGTTCTTC. It specifies CASSTTSGGAYNEQFF.